This T cell receptor (beta chain) was found in a study of T cells in localized non-small cell lung cancer. The assay was immunoSEQ multiplex PCR, and TCRdb's table has in-frame clones only and misses some. Of 30,000 or so clones detected, approximately 90% appear once; the ten largest clones hold over 25%. On this clone itself: What it binds is not known.

The CDR3 contains 19 residues. V lost 3 bases to trimming and J lost 0 bases; unmatched junction nucleotides: 10. The V gene's germline CDR1 is LNHNV and CDR2 YYDKDF (reference sequence). Study-wide findings and caveats: Clonality of T cells reached its maximum in uninvolved adjacent lung, surpassing tumor. Adjacent lung held a median roughly 50 of the top 100 tumor clones.

The TCR comes from an older female donor with stage I lung adenocarcinoma. This material consisted of peripheral blood, taken before any cancer treatment. The V gene is TRBV15, the J gene TRBJ2-7, with 14 bases aligning to TRBD2. CDR3: CATSSRLAGGLGSSYEQYF. DNA for the CDR3: TGTGCCACCAGCAGTAGACTAGCGGGAGGGCTGGGTAGCTCCTACGAGCAGTACTTC.